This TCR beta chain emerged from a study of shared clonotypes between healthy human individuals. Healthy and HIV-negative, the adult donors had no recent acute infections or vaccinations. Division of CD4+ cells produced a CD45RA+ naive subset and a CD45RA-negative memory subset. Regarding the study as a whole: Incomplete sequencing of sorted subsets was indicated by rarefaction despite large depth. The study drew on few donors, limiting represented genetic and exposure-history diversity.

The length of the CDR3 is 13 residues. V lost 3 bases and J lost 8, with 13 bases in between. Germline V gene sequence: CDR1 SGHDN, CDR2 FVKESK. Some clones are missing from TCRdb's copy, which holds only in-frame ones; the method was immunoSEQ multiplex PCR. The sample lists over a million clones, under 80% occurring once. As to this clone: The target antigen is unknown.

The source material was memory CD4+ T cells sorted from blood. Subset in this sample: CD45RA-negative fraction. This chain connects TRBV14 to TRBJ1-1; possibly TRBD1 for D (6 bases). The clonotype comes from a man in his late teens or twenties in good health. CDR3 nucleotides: TGTGCCAGCAGCCAGTCCACAGGGACGGAAGCTTTCTTT. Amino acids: CASSQSTGTEAFF.